These 24 T cell receptor beta chains originate from one sample sequenced in a study of cytomegalovirus exposure and HLA in healthy donors. The PCR employed 60 Vbeta primers together with 13 Jbeta primers. The repertoire was sequenced with immunoSEQ multiplex PCR; TCRdb's copy has only in-frame clones and lacks some. The data hold 150,000 to 200,000 clones, with roughly 79% observed a single time. The sequencing sample was made of PBMCs. Every receptor here comes from a woman aged 40-49 years in good health and CMV-seronegative.

The rearrangement uses TRBV7-6 and TRBJ2-5; perhaps TRBD1 as D (6 bases). CDR3 length: 13 residues. Trimming shortened V by 5 bases and J by 2 bases, and 9 bases separated the two germline ends. In germline, CDR1 is SGHVS, CDR2 FNYEAQ. CDR3 coding DNA: TGTGCCAGCAGCCCAGGACAGCAAGAGACCCAGTACTTC. Its protein product is CASSPGQQETQYF.

V gene TRBV18 combines with J gene TRBJ1-1; tentative D call: TRBD1 (5 bases). The CDR3 is made up of 15 amino acids. Germline V gene lookup returns CDR1 KGHSH and CDR2 LQKENI. Trimming removed 2 bases from V and 1 base from J, with 11 bases in between. Here the CDR3 DNA reads TGTGCCAGCTCACCAATTGGGGGGACGAACACTGAAGCTTTCTTT. Translation: CASSPIGGTNTEAFF.

This rearrangement joins TRBV9 to TRBJ2-1; D possibly corresponds to TRBD1 (7 bases). CDR1 is SGDLS, CDR2 YYNGEE, per germline. Trimming left V 3 bases short and J 0 bases short, with 16 bases between. The CDR3 spans 17 residues. CDR3 sequence: CASSEGGQKSSYNEQFF. The CDR3 DNA sequence: TGTGCCAGCAGCGAGGGGGGACAGAAAAGCTCCTACAATGAGCAGTTCTTC. Together with reference TRBV9 and TRBJ2-1, the CDR3 gives the full variable domain: DSGVTQTPKHLITATGQRVTLRCSPRSGDLSVYWYQQSLDQGLQFLIQYYNGEERAKGNILERFSAQQFPDLHSELNLSSLELGDSALYFCASSEGGQKSSYNEQFFGPGTRLTVL.

J is TRBJ2-7 and V is TRBV27; D call uncertain. The germline V and J ends were trimmed by 1 base and 9 bases, with 19 bases remaining between them. Looked up from germline, CDR1 is MNHEY and CDR2 is SMNVEV (reference sequence). The CDR3 spans 15 residues. This CDR3 reads CASSLFFRSARGQYF. The CDR3 bases are TGTGCCAGCAGTTTATTTTTCCGGTCGGCGCGAGGGCAGTACTTC.

The gene calls are TRBV5-1 and TRBJ1-2; perhaps TRBD1 as D (5 bases). The V gene lost 5 bases and the J gene lost 8 bases, with 16 bases spanning the gap. Germline V gene data show CDR1 as SGHRS and CDR2 as YFSETQ. The CDR3 spans 13 residues. CDR3 bases: TGCGCCAGCAGATTTGGGGGGGGTGACGGCTACACCTTC. It is translated as CASRFGGGDGYTF.

V gene TRBV4-2 combines with J gene TRBJ2-3; 12 bases are shared with TRBD2. CDR3 length: 22 amino acids. V gave up 4 bases and J gave up 0 bases; unmatched junction bases: 20. The germline gives CDR1 LGHNA, CDR2 YNFKEQ. The CDR3 nucleotides read TGTGCCAGCAGCCCGAGGGGGACTAGCGGGCTCAACCTGGGGTCTAGCACAGATACGCAGTATTTT. Its translation is CASSPRGTSGLNLGSSTDTQYF.

This clone turned up a few times. The chain is built from TRBV10-2 and TRBJ1-1; perhaps TRBD1 as D (6 bases). Per germline, CDR1 WSHSY and CDR2 SAAADI. V was clipped by 5 bases and J by 1 base, with 11 bases between them. The CDR3 runs to 14 residues. CDR3 nucleotides: TGCGCCAGCAGTAATCAAGGGGGGAACACTGAAGCTTTCTTT. This sequence encodes CASSNQGGNTEAFF.

The chain carries TRBV6-1 and TRBJ2-1; D is uncertain. There are 14 residues in the CDR3. Germline lookup yields CDR1 MNHNS and CDR2 SASEGT. V was pared by 2 bases and J by 6 bases, with 11 bases between. DNA of the CDR3: TGTGCCAGCAGTGAATTTGGGCAGGTCAATGAGCAGTTCTTC. This gives the protein CASSEFGQVNEQFF.

The chain employs TRBV7-3 and TRBJ2-3; D may be TRBD2 (6 bases). The CDR3 runs 16 residues. CDR1 is SGHTA and CDR2 is FQGTGA in the germline V gene. Trimming took off 2 bases at V and 2 bases at J, with 14 bases between the two ends. As DNA, the CDR3 is TGTGCCAGCAGCTTATATCTTAGCGGACACACAGATACGCAGTATTTT. Residues: CASSLYLSGHTDTQYF.

CDR3 coding DNA: TGTGCCACCATTCCCACCGGGACATTTGGAAACACCATATATTTT. Amino acid sequence: CATIPTGTFGNTIYF. The V and J genes are TRBV6-1 and TRBJ1-3; D may be TRBD1 (6 bases). Germline CDR1 MNHNS, CDR2 SASEGT. This CDR3 spans 15 amino acids. Trimming removed 10 bases from V and 3 bases from J, with 19 bases in between.

The chain recombines TRBV5-1 with TRBJ2-1, with 8 bases lining up with TRBD2. Germline CDR1 is SGHRS and CDR2 is YFSETQ. The CDR3 has 15 amino acids. The junction had 6 bases not matched to a gene; V was cut back by 0 bases and J by 7 bases. The CDR3 protein is CASSLVASGRNEQFF. CDR3 sequence (DNA): TGCGCCAGCAGCTTGGTAGCTAGCGGGCGTAATGAGCAGTTCTTC.

The V gene is TRBV7-8, the J gene TRBJ2-5; a weak D match, TRBD2 (6 bases). V gave up 1 base and J gave up 5 bases, with 14 bases separating them. The germline V gene has CDR1 SGHVS and CDR2 FQNEAQ. The CDR3 sequence is 15 residues long. CDR3 sequence: CASSLVERERETQYF. DNA of the CDR3: TGTGCCAGCAGCTTAGTGGAACGGGAGCGGGAGACCCAGTACTTC. Filled out from reference TRBV7-8 and TRBJ2-5, the complete variable domain reads GAGVSQSPRYKVAKRGQDVALRCDPISGHVSLFWYQQALGQGPEFLTYFQNEAQLDKSGLPSDRFFAERPEGSVSTLKIQRTQQEDSAVYLCASSLVERERETQYFGPGTRLLVL.

The rearrangement uses TRBV5-1 and TRBJ2-3; TRBD1 agrees at 9 bases. CDR1 is SGHRS, CDR2 YFSETQ, per germline. This CDR3 is built from 16 residues. J gave up 3 bases and V 0 bases, and 5 bases lay outside the gene matches. CDR3 in amino acids: CASSLGDRAGTDTQYF. The CDR3 coding sequence is TGCGCCAGCAGCTTGGGGGACAGGGCCGGGACAGATACGCAGTATTTT.

CDR3 amino acids: CASSLTSEVPGVEAFF. CDR3 sequence (DNA): TGTGCCAGCAGCTTAACCTCGGAGGTGCCGGGGGTTGAAGCTTTCTTT. V usage is TRBV7-3 and J usage is TRBJ1-1, with a possible D match to TRBD1 (5 bases). The V and J ends lost 0 bases and 7 bases respectively, with 18 bases between them. The CDR3 is 16 residues long. Germline V gene sequence: CDR1 SGHTA, CDR2 FQGTGA.

The chain joins TRBV19 to TRBJ1-2; D call uncertain. The CDR3 has 13 residues. Germline lookup yields CDR1 LNHDA and CDR2 SQIVND (reference sequence). V lost 8 bases, J lost 5 bases, and 15 bases lay in between. CDR3 in amino acids: CASGDATGYGYTF. The CDR3 nucleotides read TGTGCCAGTGGAGATGCGACTGGGTATGGCTACACCTTC.

The chain combines TRBV6-5 with TRBJ2-3, with D maybe TRBD1 (5 bases). Germline V gene lookup returns CDR1 MNHEY and CDR2 SVGAGI. CDR3 size: 15 residues. V lost 2 bases and J lost 3, with 12 bases in between. The CDR3 DNA follows: TGTGCCAGCAGTTACGGGGCAGGATTAACAGATACGCAGTATTTT. This encodes CASSYGAGLTDTQYF.

The chain employs TRBV11-2 and TRBJ2-3; 7 bases map to TRBD2. The CDR3 sequence is 14 residues long. Trimming removed 5 bases from V and 4 bases from J; junction bases left unmatched: 6. CDR1 and CDR2 from the germline V gene are SGHAT and FQNNGV. This chain's CDR3 is CASSPPGRADTQYF. Here the CDR3 DNA reads TGTGCCAGCAGCCCACCAGGGAGGGCAGATACGCAGTATTTT.

This clone was picked up a small number of times. The J gene is TRBJ1-1, the V gene TRBV7-9; TRBD1 matches 7 bases. V lost 1 base to trimming and J lost 8 bases; unmatched junction nucleotides: 7. The CDR3 is 14 residues long. Germline loops: CDR1 SEHNR, CDR2 FQNEAQ (reference sequence). The CDR3 is CASSLGKGGDEAFF. CDR3 in DNA: TGTGCCAGCAGCTTAGGGAAAGGGGGCGACGAAGCTTTCTTT.

The chain couples TRBV30 to TRBJ1-1; D call uncertain. V gave up 0 bases and J gave up 2 bases, with 7 bases separating them. Germline V gene data show CDR1 as GTSNPN and CDR2 as SVGIG (reference sequence). CDR3 size: 13 residues. The CDR3 bases are TGTGCCTGGAGTGTAAAACTAAACACTGAAGCTTTCTTT. It is translated as CAWSVKLNTEAFF.

This clone was observed a handful of times. The V gene is TRBV19, the J gene TRBJ2-5; a weak D match, TRBD2 (5 bases). This CDR3 spans 12 amino acids. Germline V gene data show CDR1 as LNHDA and CDR2 as SQIVND (reference sequence). V was cut by 7 bases and J by 4 bases, with 10 bases left in between. CDR3 sequence (DNA): TGTGCCAGTAAAACCAGCGGAGAGACCCAGTACTTC. Amino acid sequence: CASKTSGETQYF.

The chain uses TRBV10-3 and TRBJ1-2; tentatively, D is TRBD1 (6 bases). Germline V gene data show CDR1 as ENHRY and CDR2 as SYGVKD. The CDR3 is 14 amino acids. V shed 7 bases and J shed 6 bases, with 18 bases lying between them. The CDR3 loop is CAITPGGRKDGYTF. CDR3 DNA sequence: TGTGCCATCACCCCCGGGGGGCGGAAGGATGGCTACACCTTC.

The V call is TRBV4-2, the J call TRBJ2-5; 9 nucleotides match TRBD2. Germline CDR1 LGHNA, CDR2 YNFKEQ. Losses at the gene ends were 4 bases for V and 3 bases for J; bases not matched to a gene: 15. There are 18 residues in the CDR3. CDR3 in amino acids: CASSRDLAGDFAEETQYF. Written as DNA, the CDR3 is TGTGCCAGCAGCCGAGATTTAGCGGGAGACTTCGCCGAAGAGACCCAGTACTTC.

The V gene is TRBV5-1, the J gene TRBJ2-7; 7 bases map to TRBD1. Per germline, CDR1 SGHRS and CDR2 YFSETQ. The CDR3 is 13 residues long. V lost 5 bases, J lost 7 bases, and 9 bases stayed unmatched. The CDR3, as DNA: TGCGCCAGCAGTTTGACAGGGCCCCGGGAGCAGTACTTC. Amino acids: CASSLTGPREQYF.

This chain links TRBV7-6 with TRBJ2-3; D might be TRBD2 (6 bases). This CDR3 contains 14 residues. CDR1 is SGHVS, CDR2 FNYEAQ, per germline. V lost 2 bases to trimming and J lost 1 base, with 7 bases between them. The CDR3 region is CASSLSGGTDTQYF. The CDR3 nucleotides read TGTGCCAGCAGCTTATCGGGGGGCACAGATACGCAGTATTTT. The variable domain in full, completed from reference TRBV7-6 and TRBJ2-3, reads GAGVSQSPRYKVTKRGQDVALRCDPISGHVSLYWYRQALGQGPEFLTYFNYEAQQDKSGLPNDRFSAERPEGSISTLTIQRTEQRDSAMYRCASSLSGGTDTQYFGPGTRLTVL.